Given below is one T cell receptor beta chain in context. Its target is unknown. Template switching with 5'RACE generated the TCR cDNA and added a universal primer site and UMIs. MiXCR, run by TCRdb on the 5' RACE reads, gives a single entry per CDR3 protein. In the table there are 120,000 or so distinct CDR3 sequences, about 8.2% of which are singletons. The data were taken from a study of T cells after yellow fever vaccination. Study information: Preparation used SMART-Seq v4 Ultra Low Input for the low-cell-number fractions. General study results and limits: Contaminating bulk clonotypes could be abundant in FACS-sorted repertoires. Reappearing after the booster were most of the clones from primary vaccination (96% CD4, 75% to 90% CD8).

This specimen consisted of CD8+ T cells sorted from PBMCs, obtained on the day of the yellow fever booster vaccination. This receptor was obtained from a man between 18 and 35 years old who received the YFV17D yellow fever vaccine.

The CDR3 region has the DNA TGTGCCAGCAGTGAAGACCCGCGCGACCTGGATACGCAGTATTTT. Translating gives CASSEDPRDLDTQYF. This sequence joins TRBV6-1 and TRBJ2-3; D not resolved. Between the trimmed V and J ends, which lost 1 base and 6 bases, there was a span of 14 bases. The CDR3 sequence is 15 residues long. The germline V gene encodes CDR1 MNHNS and CDR2 SASEGT.